This entry lists 10 T cell receptor beta chains sequenced from one sample in a study of molecular identifiers for immune sequencing clone quantification. TCRdb reprocessed the PCR reads with MiXCR, giving one entry per CDR3 protein. The sample holds about 630,000 distinct CDR3 sequences; approximately 24% are singletons and the top ten take about 0.84%. Material: naive CD8+ T cells from blood, with Jurkat cell RNA spiked in. Subset defined: FACS-sorted CD8+CD4-CCR7+CD45RA+ naive T cells. These receptors originate from a human donor in good health. Some libraries in this study had Jurkat cell RNA spiked in.

Many counts were recorded for this clonotype. CDR3 DNA: TGTGCCAGTAGTATATCGACTACCTACGAGCAGTACTTC. As protein: CASSISTTYEQYF. This chain connects TRBV19 to TRBJ2-7, with D perhaps matching TRBD2 (5 bases). V lost 2 bases to trimming and J lost 2 bases, with 7 bases between them. The CDR3 is 13 amino acids. Germline-derived CDR1 and CDR2 are LNHDA and SQIVND (reference sequence).

At least ten counts were recorded for this clonotype. V usage is TRBV5-1 and J usage is TRBJ2-7; TRBD1 or TRBD2 may be the D gene (5 bases each). CDR1 and CDR2 (germline): SGHRS, YFSETQ. The CDR3 length is 12 residues. V was cut by 2 bases and J by 5 bases, with 8 bases left in between. The CDR3 is CASSFEGHEQYF. The DNA of the CDR3 is TGCGCCAGCAGCTTTGAGGGACACGAGCAGTACTTC.

This clonotype was seen ten or more times. The rearrangement links TRBV5-1 to TRBJ2-7; 8 bases agree with TRBD1. Germline values: CDR1 SGHRS, CDR2 YFSETQ. The CDR3 totals 15 residues. With 2 bases clipped from V and 6 bases from J, the junction kept 10 bases outside the gene matches. The CDR3 protein is CASSLVTGDFSEQYF. CDR3 DNA sequence: TGCGCCAGCAGCTTAGTGACAGGGGACTTCTCCGAGCAGTACTTC.

In regard to this clonotype: Compared with germline, one end of the junction differs, possibly owing to a read error. The chain carries TRBV11-2 and TRBJ2-6; the D gene could be TRBD1 or TRBD2 (6 bases each). The V gene's germline CDR1 is SGHAT and CDR2 FQNNGV. The CDR3 contains 14 residues. CDR3 sequence (DNA): TGTGCCCGCAGCGGGCTGCTGGGGGCCCCCGTCCTGCCTTTC. Amino acids: CARSGLLGAPVLPF.

Regarding this clonotype: The germline gene is not matched at one end of the junction; a read error may be the cause. This chain connects TRBV12-3 or TRBV12-4 to TRBJ2-5; 10 bases line up with TRBD2. The CDR3 covers 15 residues. The CDR3 DNA sequence: TGTGCCAGCAGTTCAGCGGGGGGGCCGCAAGAGACCCGGTACTTC. This codes for CASSSAGGPQETRYF.

The V call is TRBV28, the J call TRBJ1-1; a weak D match, TRBD1 (5 bases). The CDR3 is 12 residues long. Germline CDR1 reads MDHEN; CDR2 reads SYDVKM. The V end was cut by 2 bases, the J end by 11 bases, with 12 bases between. CDR3 bases: TGTGCCAGCAGTTTAATGGGATCAGGGGCTTTCTTT. Translating it yields CASSLMGSGAFF.

This clonotype turned up a few times. V usage is TRBV25-1 and J usage is TRBJ2-1, with 9 bases that match TRBD1. Per the germline V gene, CDR1 is MGHDK and CDR2 is SYGVNS. CDR3 length: 15 residues. Trimming at V came to 5 bases and at J to 7 bases, leaving 9 bases not matched to a gene. Here the CDR3 reads CASSTGQGMENEQFF. The CDR3 bases are TGTGCCAGCAGTACCGGACAGGGGATGGAAAATGAGCAGTTCTTC.

The table lists this clonotype with many counts. This chain uses TRBV20-1 with TRBJ2-7; a weak D match, TRBD2 (6 bases). Germline lookup yields CDR1 DFQATT and CDR2 SNEGSKA (reference sequence). CDR3 size: 14 residues. Trimming removed 0 bases at V and 1 base at J, with 10 bases between. The DNA for the CDR3 is TGCAGTGCTAGAGATAGGAGGGGATCCTACGAGCAGTACTTC. Translated, it gives CSARDRRGSYEQYF.

This rearrangement joins TRBV11-2 to TRBJ2-5, with TRBD2 identical over 9 bases. CDR3 length: 15 amino acids. Germline assignment: CDR1 SGHAT and CDR2 FQNNGV. V shed 3 bases and J 2 bases; nucleotides not matched to a gene: 4. The CDR3 loop reads CASSFRTSVQETQYF. The CDR3 DNA reads TGTGCCAGCAGCTTTAGGACTAGCGTTCAAGAGACCCAGTACTTC.

This clonotype was counted a few times. The chain joins TRBV3-1 to TRBJ1-5, with no clear D. V was cut by 0 bases and J by 6 bases, with 12 bases left in between. Germline values: CDR1 LGHDT, CDR2 YNNKEL (reference sequence). CDR3 length equals 15 residues. As DNA, the CDR3 is TGTGCCAGCAGCCAAGATCCCGGGGAACGTCAGCCCCAGCATTTT. Protein: CASSQDPGERQPQHF.